This TCR beta chain was captured in a study of glioma-infiltrating T cells. V shed 5 bases and J 4 bases; nucleotides not matched to a gene: 6. The germline CDR1 and CDR2 sequences are MNHNS and SASEGT. There are 16 residues in the CDR3. TCR alpha and beta CDR3 regions were amplified from RNA using iRepertoire nested multiplex PCR. For one-step reverse transcription and amplification, 100-400 ng of tissue mRNA or PBMC total RNA was used. Each CDR3 protein gets one entry after TCRdb re-called the multiplex PCR reads with MiXCR. The table records about 89,000 distinct CDR3 sequences, 23% of them present only once. Study conclusions and caveats: CDR3 overlap between tissue and blood was very small. Tissue-blood divergence was below expectation in non-neoplastic patients, above in gliomas.

This clonotype was found many times. What it binds is not known. V usage is TRBV6-1 and J usage is TRBJ2-1; 12 bases agree with TRBD2. The source is a human donor with low-grade glioma or glioblastoma, undergoing nonglioma brain surgery, or in good health (not recorded which). Sequenced sample: glioma tissue, nonneoplastic brain tissue, or PBMCs (not recorded which). CDR3 in amino acids: CASSSLTSGGYNEQFF. CDR3 nucleotides: TGTGCCAGCAGTTCCTTAACTAGCGGGGGGTACAATGAGCAGTTCTTC.